The 8 T cell receptor beta chains given below trace back to one sample, sequenced in a study of cytomegalovirus exposure and HLA in healthy donors. The PCR contained 60 Vbeta and 13 Jbeta primers. The method was immunoSEQ multiplex PCR; TCRdb's version includes in-frame clones alone and lacks a portion of them. This table has around 150,000 clones, approximately 80% appearing once. Sequencing was performed on PBMCs. The receptors stem from a man aged 18 to 29 in good health and CMV-seronegative.

This clone was observed once. The J gene is TRBJ2-7, the V gene TRBV9, with TRBD1 matching over 10 bases. The CDR3 sequence is 17 residues long. J lost 6 bases, V lost 4 bases, and 16 bases had no gene match. The germline gives CDR1 SGDLS, CDR2 YYNGEE. The chain's CDR3 is CASSRSSLGQGFGEQYF. The CDR3 DNA reads TGTGCCAGCAGCCGCAGTTCGTTGGGACAGGGGTTCGGCGAGCAGTACTTC.

V is TRBV14 and J is TRBJ2-1; 7 bases are shared with TRBD2. V lost 4 bases to trimming and J lost 0 bases; unmatched junction nucleotides: 3. CDR1 and CDR2 (germline): SGHDN, FVKESK. This CDR3 is 15 amino acids long. The CDR3 DNA follows: TGTGCCAGCAGCCCTATAGCGGGCTCCTACAATGAGCAGTTCTTC. Translated, it gives CASSPIAGSYNEQFF.

Points on this clone: Relative to the germline gene, one junction end is altered; a read error may explain this. The V gene is TRBV7-7, the J gene TRBJ2-5; 10 nucleotides align to TRBD1. Germline CDR1 SSHAT, CDR2 FNYEAQ (reference sequence). CDR3 length: 15 residues. The chain's CDR3 is CASSLDRGLTETQYF. CDR3 sequence (DNA): TGTGCTAGCAGCTTAGACAGGGGGCTGACGGAGACCCAGTACTTC.

The genes are TRBV7-9 and TRBJ1-1; 8 bases are shared with TRBD1. The CDR3 has 14 residues. Trimming removed 2 bases from V and 6 bases from J; junction bases left unmatched: 5. Germline V gene sequence: CDR1 SEHNR, CDR2 FQNEAQ (reference sequence). The CDR3 nucleotides read TGTGCCAGCAGCTTATCCCGCAGGGGGCCTGAAGCTTTCTTT. Translating gives CASSLSRRGPEAFF. Filled out from reference TRBV7-9 and TRBJ1-1, the complete variable domain reads DTGVSQNPRHKITKRGQNVTFRCDPISEHNRLYWYRQTLGQGPEFLTYFQNEAQLEKSRLLSDRFSAERPKGSFSTLEIQRTEQGDSAMYLCASSLSRRGPEAFFGQGTRLTVV.

The J gene is TRBJ2-2, the V gene TRBV11-3; 8 nucleotides align to TRBD1. The CDR3 spans 16 residues. J was trimmed by 7 bases and V by 11 bases; bases with no gene match: 18. The germline V gene has CDR1 SGHNT and CDR2 YENEEA. The CDR3 region is CAALDSGTGNIGELFF. For the CDR3, the DNA is TGTGCCGCCTTGGACTCTGGGACAGGTAATATCGGGGAGCTGTTTTTT.

This sequence joins TRBV9 and TRBJ2-1; 10 bases fit TRBD2. CDR3 length: 16 amino acids. Trimming took 0 bases from V and 5 from J; bases not matched to a gene: 5. Per the germline V gene, CDR1 is SGDLS and CDR2 is YYNGEE. CDR3 sequence: CASSVGASGRNNEQFF. CDR3 sequence (DNA): TGTGCCAGCAGCGTAGGGGCTAGCGGGAGAAACAATGAGCAGTTCTTC.

The chain combines TRBV5-1 with TRBJ2-5; D may be TRBD1 (6 bases). The ends were cut back, 4 bases at V and 2 bases at J, with 18 bases in the middle. In germline, CDR1 is SGHRS, CDR2 YFSETQ. CDR3 length equals 16 residues. CDR3 in DNA: TGCGCCAGCAGCCCGTACTCCGGGACAACTCAAGAGACCCAGTACTTC. Translated: CASSPYSGTTQETQYF. The full variable domain, its missing parts supplied by reference TRBV5-1 and TRBJ2-5, is KAGVTQTPRYLIKTRGQQVTLSCSPISGHRSVSWYQQTPGQGLQFLFEYFSETQRNKGNFPGRFSGRQFSNSRSEMNVSTLELGDSALYLCASSPYSGTTQETQYFGPGTRLLVL.

The rearrangement links TRBV28 to TRBJ1-3, with 10 bases aligning to TRBD1. The CDR3 runs 16 residues. Germline CDR1 MDHEN, CDR2 SYDVKM. After removal of 3 bases from V and 2 bases from J, the junction contained 4 bases not matched to a gene. The chain's CDR3 is CASSFGDRGAGNTIYF. CDR3 coding DNA: TGTGCCAGCAGTTTTGGGGACAGGGGAGCTGGAAACACCATATATTTT.